The rows below give T cell receptor beta chains drawn from one sample of a study of prognosis after radiotherapy for stage I lung cancer. TCRdb redid the calling of the multiplex PCR reads with MiXCR, one entry per CDR3 protein. The data show around 30,000 distinct CDR3 sequences, around 32% seen once. Sequencing used PBMCs, obtained before or after stereotactic body radiation therapy (not recorded which). These receptors were obtained from a donor aged 50 or older with non-small cell lung cancer. Each CDR3 is given without its conserved first and last residue. A D gene is named only where the DNA matches it firmly. Rows give clone size only sometimes, using once, few, many, or a class for an expanded clone.

v_call	j_call	d_call	clone_size	cdr3_aa
TRBV12-3/TRBV12-4	TRBJ2-5	TRBD2	many	ASSRGGRETQY
TRBV11-3	TRBJ2-1	NA	NA	ASPLNMRGSYNEQF
TRBV6-1	TRBJ1-3	NA	many	ASSVIDGPSGNTIY
TRBV11-3	TRBJ2-7	NA	many	ASSPNRASYEQY
TRBV6-5	TRBJ1-6	NA	once	ASSSHYNSHLY
TRBV28	TRBJ2-3	NA	many	ASSLQGRTITDTQY
TRBV6-1	TRBJ2-5	NA	many	ASSAAGQETQY
TRBV28	TRBJ1-3	NA	medium-sized	ASTLRAGVNTIY
TRBV20-1	TRBJ1-5	TRBD1	many	SARDRLNQPQH
TRBV6-9	TRBJ2-3	TRBD2	many	ASSFQLTSGSGSDTQY
TRBV5-8	TRBJ1-1	NA	many	ASSLVIGMGGRTEAF
TRBV5-4	TRBJ1-1	NA	NA	ASSLVDMNTEVF
TRBV27	TRBJ1-5	NA	many	ASSYGGLSNQPQH
TRBV4-1	TRBJ2-7	NA	medium-sized	ASSQDRVIDEQY
TRBV28	TRBJ1-6	NA	medium-sized	ASSTGTTRSLH
TRBV7-7	TRBJ2-5	TRBD1	many	ASSSGTGRLETQY
TRBV6-1	TRBJ2-7	TRBD1	NA	ASTPEGQGTYEQY